Listed here are 9 T cell receptor beta chains from one sample, sequenced in a study of blood T cell repertoires in COVID-19. Profiled with immunoSEQ multiplex PCR; TCRdb holds only in-frame clones, not every one. The repertoire holds roughly 49,000 clones, 65% to 85% seen once, with about 4.2% in the top ten. The sample was peripheral blood. All receptors derive from a man in his fifties or sixties with active COVID-19.

V and J are TRBV9 and TRBJ1-2; unclear D gene. V lost 1 base, J lost 7 bases, and 14 bases lay in between. The germline gives CDR1 SGDLS, CDR2 YYNGEE. The CDR3 has 14 residues. In DNA, the CDR3 is TGTGCCAGCAGCGTAAATGGAATGACTAGTGGCTACACCTTC. Protein product: CASSVNGMTSGYTF. Full variable domain (rest looked up from reference TRBV9 and TRBJ1-2): DSGVTQTPKHLITATGQRVTLRCSPRSGDLSVYWYQQSLDQGLQFLIQYYNGEERAKGNILERFSAQQFPDLHSELNLSSLELGDSALYFCASSVNGMTSGYTFGSGTRLTVV.

The chain has TRBV24-1 and TRBJ2-5; D call uncertain. The germline V and J ends were trimmed by 10 bases and 2 bases, with 7 bases remaining between them. The CDR3 contains 11 residues. Per the germline V gene, CDR1 is KGHDR and CDR2 is SFDVKD. CDR3 loop: CATSYQETQYF. The CDR3 DNA reads as TGTGCCACTTCGTATCAAGAGACCCAGTACTTC.

V is TRBV6-2 or TRBV6-3 and J is TRBJ1-5, with 8 bases lining up with TRBD1. CDR1 MNHEY and CDR2 SVGEGT come from the germline V gene. This CDR3 is built from 15 residues. With 2 bases clipped from V and 2 bases from J, the junction kept 2 bases outside the gene matches. In DNA form, the CDR3 reads TGTGCCAGCAGTTACGCGGACAGGGGCAATCAGCCCCAGCATTTT. This codes for CASSYADRGNQPQHF.

The chain recombines TRBV6-5 with TRBJ2-7, with TRBD2 matching 7 bases. Germline trimming cut 4 bases from V and 7 bases from J; bases unmatched to any gene: 10. The V gene's germline CDR1 is MNHEY and CDR2 SVGAGI. The CDR3 runs to 14 residues. The CDR3 region is CASSLGPWGGEQYF. DNA of the CDR3: TGTGCCAGCAGTTTGGGACCTTGGGGAGGGGAGCAGTACTTC.

J is TRBJ1-4 and V is TRBV5-5; 11 nucleotides line up with TRBD1. The CDR3 totals 16 residues. The germline gives CDR1 SGHKS, CDR2 YYEKEE (reference sequence). V was clipped by 4 bases and J by 7 bases; unmatched bases: 9. In DNA, the CDR3 is TGTGCCAGCAGCCAACGGACAGGGGGCATGGGTGAAAAACTGTTTTTT. This translates into CASSQRTGGMGEKLFF. Full variable domain (remainder filled in from reference TRBV5-5 and TRBJ1-4): DAGVTQSPTHLIKTRGQQVTLRCSPISGHKSVSWYQQVLGQGPQFIFQYYEKEERGRGNFPDRFSARQFPNYSSELNVNALLLGDSALYLCASSQRTGGMGEKLFFGSGTQLSVL.

This clone has only one observation. The chain combines TRBV7-2 with TRBJ2-7, with 7 bases matching TRBD1. The germline V gene encodes CDR1 SGHTA and CDR2 FQGNSA. The CDR3 consists of 15 residues. V was clipped by 5 bases and J by 2 bases; unmatched bases: 9. The CDR3 coding sequence is TGTGCCAGCAGCCAGCACCGGGACAGTACCTACGAGCAGTACTTC. It yields the protein CASSQHRDSTYEQYF.

This clone was counted between two and nine times. The V and J genes are TRBV4-2 and TRBJ1-5, with D perhaps matching TRBD1 (5 bases). This CDR3 has 16 residues. Germline CDR1 is LGHNA and CDR2 is YNFKEQ. V was trimmed by 0 bases and J by 6 bases, leaving 15 bases between them. CDR3 loop: CASSQDGRGPGQPQHF. The CDR3 DNA is TGTGCCAGCAGCCAAGATGGAAGGGGCCCAGGTCAGCCCCAGCATTTT.

The gene calls are TRBV24-1 and TRBJ2-7; the match to TRBD1 covers 7 bases. V trimming: 4 bases; J trimming: 2 bases; junction bases outside the gene matches: 7. The length of the CDR3 is 15 residues. CDR1 and CDR2 (germline): KGHDR, SFDVKD. The CDR3, as DNA: TGTGCCACCAGTGAAACCGGGACAGATACCTACGAGCAGTACTTC. This gives the protein CATSETGTDTYEQYF.

J is TRBJ2-1 and V is TRBV28, with TRBD1 matching 8 bases. The CDR3 covers 16 residues. J gave up 3 bases and V 5 bases, and 9 bases lay outside the gene matches. CDR1 is MDHEN, CDR2 SYDVKM, per germline. CDR3 DNA: TGTGCCAGCAGTCCAACGACAGGGGTCAACTACAATGAGCAGTTCTTC. It is translated as CASSPTTGVNYNEQFF.